The subject of this entry is one TCR beta chain. What it recognizes is unknown. The data are from a study of CD8+CD57+ T cells in acquired aplastic anemia. Study background: Across the sorted CD4+ and CD8+ cells, DNA amounts averaged roughly 3.5 ug.

Germline CDR1 is DFQATT and CDR2 is SNEGSKA (reference sequence). V trimming: 5 bases; J trimming: 4 bases; junction bases outside the gene matches: 5. This CDR3 spans 13 amino acids. Findings of the study overall: Comparison of patients with controls identified almost 30 shared CD8+ CDR3 sequences. No significant patient-versus-control difference appeared in CD8+ Simpson's diversity.

Genomic DNA provided the template from which TCR beta VDJ and CDR3 profiles were obtained. From the reads, TCRdb called clonotypes with MiXCR, one entry per CDR3 protein. Among about 270,000 distinct CDR3 sequences, 50% to 70% were seen once, and the ten largest hold under 8.5%. The TCR originated in a human donor with severe aplastic anemia or a healthy control (not recorded which). Input material: sorted CD4+, CD8+, or CD8+CD57+ T cells (not recorded which) from PBMCs. The V call is TRBV20-1, the J call TRBJ2-7; TRBD1 aligns across 10 bases. CDR3 sequence: CSALPGQGYEQYF. The DNA for the CDR3 is TGCAGTGCTCTTCCGGGACAGGGGTACGAGCAGTACTTC.